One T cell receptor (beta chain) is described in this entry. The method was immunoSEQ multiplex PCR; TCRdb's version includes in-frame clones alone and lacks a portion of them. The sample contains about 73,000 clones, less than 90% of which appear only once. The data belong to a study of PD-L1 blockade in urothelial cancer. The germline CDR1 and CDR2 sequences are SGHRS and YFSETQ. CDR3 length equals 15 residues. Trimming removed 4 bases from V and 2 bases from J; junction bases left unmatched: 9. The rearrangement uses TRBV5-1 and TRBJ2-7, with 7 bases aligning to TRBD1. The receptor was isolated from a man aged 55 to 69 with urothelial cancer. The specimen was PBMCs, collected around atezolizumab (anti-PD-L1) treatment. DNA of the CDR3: TGCGCCAGCAGCCTCTGGACAGGTCCCACCTACGAGCAGTACTTC. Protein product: CASSLWTGPTYEQYF.